A single sample gave rise to the 18 T cell receptor beta chains below, sequenced in a study of cytomegalovirus exposure and HLA in healthy donors. The PCR had 60 Vbeta and 13 Jbeta primers. Here immunoSEQ multiplex PCR was the method, and the copy in TCRdb shows in-frame clones only, minus some. Counted here are nearly 110,000 clones, about 74% occurring once; the ten biggest clones make up around 15%. Sample: PBMCs. Receptors originate from a woman in her thirties or forties in good health and CMV-seropositive.

The chain is built from TRBV5-5 and TRBJ1-5; D possibly corresponds to TRBD1 (5 bases). Germline CDR1 SGHKS, CDR2 YYEKEE (reference sequence). The CDR3 sequence is 14 residues long. Trimming left V 0 bases short and J 7 bases short, with 11 bases between. CDR3 DNA sequence: TGTGCCAGCAGCTTGGCCGGGGGGAACCAGCCCCAGCATTTT. This translates into CASSLAGGNQPQHF.

About this clone itself: At one boundary the junction diverges from the germline segment, which might be a read error. The V gene is TRBV2, the J gene TRBJ2-1; D gene uncertain. Germline CDR1 reads SNHLY; CDR2 reads FYNNEI. The CDR3 runs to 12 residues. CDR3 loop: CAGSLINSVKFF. CDR3 nucleotides: TGTGCCGGCAGTCTAATTAACAGTGTCAAGTTCTTC.

The rearrangement uses TRBV6-6 and TRBJ2-7; no definite D call. Germline CDR1 reads MNHNY; CDR2 reads SVGAGI (reference sequence). V shed 5 bases and J shed 7 bases, with 18 bases lying between them. The CDR3 length is 14 residues. In DNA form, the CDR3 reads TGTGCCAGCAGTCTGACCCAGACATTGGATGAGCAGTACTTC. Translating gives CASSLTQTLDEQYF.

The gene calls are TRBV5-1 and TRBJ2-1, with TRBD1 matching over 7 bases. Per the germline V gene, CDR1 is SGHRS and CDR2 is YFSETQ. This CDR3 has 14 residues. J was trimmed by 5 bases and V by 4 bases; bases with no gene match: 6. The CDR3 spells CASSPLDRNNEQFF. CDR3 in DNA: TGCGCCAGCAGCCCACTGGACAGGAACAATGAGCAGTTCTTC.

The rearrangement uses TRBV5-1 and TRBJ2-5, with 12 bases matching TRBD2. The CDR3 runs 16 residues. J was trimmed by 2 bases and V by 4 bases; bases with no gene match: 6. CDR1 and CDR2 from the germline V gene are SGHRS and YFSETQ. CDR3 sequence: CASSTLTSGGQETQYF. DNA for the CDR3: TGCGCCAGCAGCACCCTTACTAGCGGGGGGCAAGAGACCCAGTACTTC.

The genes are TRBV7-2 and TRBJ2-7; D is possibly TRBD1 (6 bases). Germline CDR1 reads SGHTA; CDR2 reads FQGNSA. The CDR3 extends over 15 amino acids. V dropped 0 bases and J dropped 6 bases, with 15 bases sitting between them. The DNA of the CDR3 is TGTGCCAGCAGCTTAGCGGCACAGGGAAGTAGCGAGCAGTACTTC. This translates into CASSLAAQGSSEQYF.

The V and J genes are TRBV28 and TRBJ1-1; D is unresolved. CDR3 size: 12 residues. The germline CDR1 and CDR2 sequences are MDHEN and SYDVKM. V was shortened by 5 bases and J by 10 bases, with 14 bases between the two germline ends. The chain's CDR3 is CASSLPSEGAFF. As DNA, the CDR3 is TGTGCCAGCAGTCTTCCCTCCGAGGGAGCTTTCTTT.

Worth noting for this clone: One end of the junction fails to match germline, which may point to a read error. The chain recombines TRBV7-7 with TRBJ2-2; 7 bases agree with TRBD1. The germline CDR1 and CDR2 sequences are SSHAT and FNYEAQ (reference sequence). CDR3 length equals 14 residues. The CDR3 nucleotides are TGTGCTAGCAGCTTGTGGCAGGGGGACGGGGAGCTGTTTTTT. It translates to CASSLWQGDGELFF.

This clone was seen a few times. The V call is TRBV13, the J call TRBJ1-2; perhaps TRBD1 as D (6 bases). Per the germline V gene, CDR1 is PRHDT and CDR2 is FYEKMQ (reference sequence). V gave up 5 bases and J gave up 5 bases, with 12 bases separating them. The CDR3 length is 13 residues. The CDR3 sequence is CASSPGGKYGYTF. CDR3 bases: TGTGCCAGCAGCCCTGGGGGCAAGTATGGCTACACCTTC.

This chain joins TRBV7-2 and TRBJ1-1; D is undetermined. V was clipped by 5 bases and J by 4 bases, with 17 bases between them. The CDR3 contains 15 residues. Germline CDR1 and CDR2: SGHTA and FQGNSA. CDR3 sequence reads: CASSPQKVQATEAFF. The DNA of the CDR3 is TGTGCCAGCAGCCCCCAGAAGGTCCAGGCCACTGAAGCTTTCTTT.

This clone was seen more than once but under ten times. The gene calls are TRBV19 and TRBJ2-3; 10 positions agree with TRBD2. The germline V gene encodes CDR1 LNHDA and CDR2 SQIVND (reference sequence). The CDR3 is 16 amino acids. The junction had 7 bases not matched to a gene; V was cut back by 1 base and J by 6 bases. The CDR3 is CASSIGPPSGGDTQYF. The CDR3, as DNA: TGTGCCAGTAGTATAGGCCCCCCTAGCGGGGGTGATACGCAGTATTTT.

The V call is TRBV7-2, the J call TRBJ2-2; possibly TRBD2 for D (5 bases). CDR1 and CDR2 (germline): SGHTA, FQGNSA. The ends were cut back, 4 bases at V and 8 bases at J, with 8 bases in the middle. This CDR3 comprises 12 residues. The CDR3 loop is CASSSQRGELFF. The CDR3 region has the DNA TGTGCCAGCAGCTCTCAGCGGGGGGAGCTGTTTTTT.

This chain connects TRBV6-6 to TRBJ1-6, with 7 bases fitting TRBD1. V shed 0 bases and J 8 bases; nucleotides not matched to a gene: 4. The CDR3 sequence is 15 residues long. Germline CDR1 MNHNY, CDR2 SVGAGI (reference sequence). DNA for the CDR3: TGTGCCAGCAGTTACTCGCGGGACAGCTATTCACCCCTCCACTTT. Protein: CASSYSRDSYSPLHF.

The chain has TRBV13 and TRBJ1-2; perhaps TRBD1 as D (5 bases). The germline V gene encodes CDR1 PRHDT and CDR2 FYEKMQ (reference sequence). The CDR3 runs 12 residues. Trimming cost V 5 bases and J 7 bases, with 11 bases left between them. The CDR3 nucleotides are TGTGCCAGCAGCCTAACCGGGGGTGGCTACACCTTC. This gives the protein CASSLTGGGYTF.

Only one count was recorded for this clone. The gene calls are TRBV10-2 and TRBJ2-3; 7 positions agree with TRBD1. Germline V gene sequence: CDR1 WSHSY, CDR2 SAAADI. The trim removed 6 bases at V and 5 bases at J, leaving 11 bases unmatched. The CDR3 extends over 15 amino acids. This CDR3 is CASSRRQGQVDTQYF. The CDR3 nucleotides are TGCGCCAGCAGCAGGAGACAGGGTCAAGTAGATACGCAGTATTTT.

The chain recombines TRBV6-5 with TRBJ2-7; 8 bases map to TRBD2. The J segment lost 3 bases and the V segment lost 2 bases, leaving 9 bases of the junction unmatched. The CDR3 is made up of 16 amino acids. CDR1 and CDR2 (germline): MNHEY, SVGAGI. The CDR3 coding sequence is TGTGCCAGCAGTTACATCGGCGGGGGGCCGGACTACGAGCAGTACTTC. Amino acid sequence: CASSYIGGGPDYEQYF.

The genes are TRBV9 and TRBJ1-1, with unresolved D. Germline-derived CDR1 and CDR2 are SGDLS and YYNGEE. The CDR3 has 14 residues. V lost 3 bases and J lost 0, with 9 bases in between. DNA for the CDR3: TGTGCCAGCAGCGCCGGGGAAGTGAACACTGAAGCTTTCTTT. This codes for CASSAGEVNTEAFF.

The chain joins TRBV4-3 to TRBJ2-1, with 7 positions matching TRBD1. Losses at the gene ends were 4 bases for V and 6 bases for J; bases not matched to a gene: 12. This CDR3 has 16 residues. Germline values: CDR1 LGHNA, CDR2 YSLEER. The CDR3 loop reads CASSPASQGDSNEQFF. Written as DNA, the CDR3 is TGCGCCAGCAGCCCCGCGAGCCAGGGGGATAGCAATGAGCAGTTCTTC.